This TCR beta chain stems from a study of T cell changes during pregnancy in multiple sclerosis. Libraries were prepared by immunoSEQ multiplex PCR; TCRdb keeps only in-frame clonotypes and omits some of them. This table holds tens of thousands of clones, less than 95% found once. This CDR3 region has 15 residues. The V gene's germline CDR1 is LNHDA and CDR2 SQIVND (reference sequence). V lost 1 base to trimming and J lost 6 bases, with 16 bases between them. Sequencing used CD8+ T cells from peripheral blood mononuclear cells, obtained after pregnancy. The chain recombines TRBV19 with TRBJ2-7; D is ambiguous. The TCR comes from a female donor with multiple sclerosis, enrolled in a pregnancy study. CDR3 loop: CASSIVAGAPREQYF. For the CDR3, the DNA is TGTGCCAGTAGTATAGTTGCTGGAGCTCCTCGCGAGCAGTACTTC.